This TCR beta chain is drawn from a study of T-cell memory formation after mild COVID-19. Study-wide findings and caveats: A second wave expanding day 15 to 37 was CD4+-biased; contracting clones were balanced.

Concerning this clonotype: Its antigen is unidentified.

Via MiXCR, TCRdb re-called the 5' RACE reads, giving one row per CDR3 protein. There are some 310,000 distinct CDR3 sequences in the sample; around 20% occur only once, and 21% lies in the top ten. The CDR3 length is 14 residues. With 4 bases clipped from V and 8 bases from J, the junction kept 5 bases outside the gene matches. Germline-derived CDR1 and CDR2 are SEHNR and FQNEAQ (reference sequence). This sequence originates from a man aged 18-30 years who had mild COVID-19 (a few samples of this study predate the infection). Cell type and time point are not known. The chain joins TRBV7-9 to TRBJ1-4; 9 nucleotides match TRBD1. Sequencing was carried out using PBMCs or a T cell subset sorted from them (not recorded which). The CDR3 nucleotides are TGTGCCAGCAGCTCAGGGGACAGGGACGAAAAACTGTTTTTT. This gives the protein CASSSGDRDEKLFF.